The 8 T cell receptor beta chains given below trace back to one sample, sequenced in a study of Ad26.COV2.S vaccination and SARS-CoV-2 variants. Repertoires were generated with immunoSEQ multiplex PCR, while TCRdb's copy carries only in-frame clones and drops some. Among some 250,000 clones listed, roughly 90% were seen once. As to treatment: roughly 20 received Ad26.COV2.S at low or high dose, single or two shots; roughly 5 received placebo; per-sample allocation not given. The samples were gathered on day 63 after the first injection of vaccine or placebo. This specimen consisted of peripheral blood, obtained in a trial of Ad26.COV2.S vaccine versus placebo. Receptor source: a person aged 18-65 years who received the Ad26.COV2.S COVID-19 vaccine or a placebo.

Regarding this clone: Other nucleotide sequences in the sample specify the same CDR3. This chain connects TRBV4-3 to TRBJ2-7; tentative D call: TRBD2 (5 bases). This CDR3 contains 15 residues. Germline CDR1 is LGHNA and CDR2 is YSLEER. The V and J ends lost 0 bases and 4 bases respectively, with 13 bases between them. As DNA, the CDR3 is TGCGCCAGCAGCCAAGATCGGGCTAGCTTATACGAGCAGTACTTC. It encodes CASSQDRASLYEQYF.

This clone was counted once. This chain connects TRBV5-4 to TRBJ1-1, with 8 bases aligning to TRBD1. Germline trimming cut 0 bases from V and 5 bases from J; bases unmatched to any gene: 6. CDR1 SGHNT and CDR2 YYREEE come from the germline V gene (reference sequence). There are 15 residues in the CDR3. The chain's CDR3 is CASSLVQGAGTEAFF. In DNA form, the CDR3 reads TGTGCCAGCAGCTTGGTGCAGGGGGCGGGGACTGAAGCTTTCTTT. Based on the CDR3 plus reference TRBV5-4 and TRBJ1-1, the full variable domain is ETGVTQSPTHLIKTRGQQVTLRCSSQSGHNTVSWYQQALGQGPQFIFQYYREEENGRGNFPPRFSGLQFPNYSSELNVNALELDDSALYLCASSLVQGAGTEAFFGQGTRLTVV.

CDR3 in amino acids: CASSPGLRETQYF. The CDR3, as DNA: TGTGCCAGCAGCCCAGGACTAAGAGAGACCCAGTACTTC. The chain links TRBV6-2 or TRBV6-3 to TRBJ2-5; D might be TRBD2 (6 bases). The V end lost 6 bases, the J end lost 4 bases, and 12 bases lay between the germline ends. The germline CDR1 and CDR2 sequences are MNHEY and SVGEGT. This CDR3 has 13 residues.

CDR3 region: CASSHRGEGNTIYF. CDR3 DNA: TGTGCCAGCAGCCACCGGGGGGAGGGAAACACCATATATTTT. The J gene is TRBJ1-3, the V gene TRBV7-3, with D possibly matching TRBD1 (5 bases). This CDR3 comprises 14 residues. The germline V gene has CDR1 SGHTA and CDR2 FQGTGA. Trimming took off 5 bases at V and 4 bases at J, with 12 bases between the two ends. Together with reference TRBV7-3 and TRBJ1-3, the CDR3 gives the full variable domain: GAGVSQTPSNKVTEKGKYVELRCDPISGHTALYWYRQSLGQGPEFLIYFQGTGAADDSGLPNDRFFAVRPEGSVSTLKIQRTERGDSAVYLCASSHRGEGNTIYFGEGSWLTVV.

This chain connects TRBV27 to TRBJ1-6; 9 bases fit TRBD1. V shed 6 bases and J 10 bases; nucleotides not matched to a gene: 4. The CDR3 runs to 13 residues. Germline-derived CDR1 and CDR2 are MNHEY and SMNVEV (reference sequence). In nucleotides, the CDR3 is TGTGCCAGCAGGAGGGACAGGGTCTCACCCCTCCACTTT. This gives the protein CASRRDRVSPLHF.

This chain joins TRBV3-1 (or the pseudogene TRBV3-2) and TRBJ1-2, with 9 positions matching TRBD1. V lost 4 bases and J lost 8; bases outside the gene matches: 14. This CDR3 has 16 amino acids. Germline V gives CDR1 LGHDT, CDR2 YNNKEL (reference sequence). The CDR3 protein is CASSLNSGQGRAGYTF. In DNA form, the CDR3 reads TGTGCCAGCAGCCTTAATTCGGGACAGGGTCGGGCAGGCTACACCTTC.

This chain uses TRBV5-4 with TRBJ2-2; D gene ambiguous. This CDR3 is built from 13 residues. Germline-derived CDR1 and CDR2 are SGHNT and YYREEE (reference sequence). Trimming cost V 0 bases and J 4 bases, with 4 bases left between them. DNA of the CDR3: TGTGCCAGCAGCTTGGCCGGCACCGGGGAGCTGTTTTTT. This translates into CASSLAGTGELFF.

The rearrangement links TRBV6-2 or TRBV6-3 to TRBJ2-2, with D maybe TRBD2 (6 bases). This CDR3 contains 15 residues. The germline V gene has CDR1 MNHEY and CDR2 SVGEGT. The germline V and J ends were trimmed by 2 bases and 4 bases, with 11 bases remaining between them. Here the CDR3 reads CASSYGRRSTGELFF. The CDR3 DNA reads TGTGCCAGCAGTTACGGGAGGAGATCCACCGGGGAGCTGTTTTTT.